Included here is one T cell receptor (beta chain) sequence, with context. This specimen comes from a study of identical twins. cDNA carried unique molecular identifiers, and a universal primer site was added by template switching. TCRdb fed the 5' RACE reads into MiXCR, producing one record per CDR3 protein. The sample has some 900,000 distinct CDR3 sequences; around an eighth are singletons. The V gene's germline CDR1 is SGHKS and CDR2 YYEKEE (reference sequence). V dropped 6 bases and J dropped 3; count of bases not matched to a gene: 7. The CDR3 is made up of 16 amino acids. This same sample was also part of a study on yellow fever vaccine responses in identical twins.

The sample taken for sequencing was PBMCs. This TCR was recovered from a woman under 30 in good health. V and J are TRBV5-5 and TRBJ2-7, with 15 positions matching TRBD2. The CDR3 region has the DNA TGTGCCAGCACCCTAGGACTAGCGGGAGGGTTCTACGAGCAGTACTTC. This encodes CASTLGLAGGFYEQYF.